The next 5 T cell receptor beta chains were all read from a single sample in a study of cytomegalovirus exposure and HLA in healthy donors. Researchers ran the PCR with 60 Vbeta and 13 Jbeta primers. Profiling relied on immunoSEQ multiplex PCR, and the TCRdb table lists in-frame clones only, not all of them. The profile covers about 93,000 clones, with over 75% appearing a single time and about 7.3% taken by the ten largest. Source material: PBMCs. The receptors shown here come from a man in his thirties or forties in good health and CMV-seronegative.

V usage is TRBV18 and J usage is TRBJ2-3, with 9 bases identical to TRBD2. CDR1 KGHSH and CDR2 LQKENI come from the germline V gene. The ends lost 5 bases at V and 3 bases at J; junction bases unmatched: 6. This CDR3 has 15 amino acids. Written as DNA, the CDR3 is TGTGCCAGCTCATCCGTAGCGGGAGAGACAGATACGCAGTATTTT. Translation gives CASSSVAGETDTQYF.

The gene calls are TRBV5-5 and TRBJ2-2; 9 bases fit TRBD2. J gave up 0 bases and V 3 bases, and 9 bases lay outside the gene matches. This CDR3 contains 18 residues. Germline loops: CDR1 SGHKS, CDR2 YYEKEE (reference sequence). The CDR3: CASSSMGLARANTGELFF. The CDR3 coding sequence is TGTGCCAGCAGCTCGATGGGACTAGCAAGGGCGAACACCGGGGAGCTGTTTTTT.

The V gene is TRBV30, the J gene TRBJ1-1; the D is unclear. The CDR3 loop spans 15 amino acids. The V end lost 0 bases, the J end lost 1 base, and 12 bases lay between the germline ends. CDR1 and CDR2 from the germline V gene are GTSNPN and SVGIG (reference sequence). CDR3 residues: CAWSVRVGENTEAFF. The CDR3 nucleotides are TGTGCCTGGAGTGTACGGGTAGGAGAGAACACTGAAGCTTTCTTT.

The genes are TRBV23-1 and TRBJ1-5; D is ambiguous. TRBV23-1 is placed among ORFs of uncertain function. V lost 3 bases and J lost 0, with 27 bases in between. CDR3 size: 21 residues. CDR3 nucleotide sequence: TGCGCCAGCAGTCACATACTTTTTAAAACTTGGGAGGAGAATAGCAATCAGCCCCAGCATTTT. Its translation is CASSHILFKTWEENSNQPQHF.

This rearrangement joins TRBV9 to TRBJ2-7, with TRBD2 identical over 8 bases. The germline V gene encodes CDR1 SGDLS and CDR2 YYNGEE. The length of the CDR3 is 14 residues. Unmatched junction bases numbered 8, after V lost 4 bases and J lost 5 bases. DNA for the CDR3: TGTGCCAGCAGCCCAAGCGGGAGAGGAAACGAGCAGTACTTC. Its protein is CASSPSGRGNEQYF.